These 7 T cell receptor beta chains originate from one sample sequenced in a study of blood T cells in healthy people across ages. A sample-barcoded 5' primer and a J-beta primer mix were used in a second PCR of roughly 7 to 12 cycles. A single record per CDR3 protein comes from TCRdb applying MiXCR to the 5' RACE reads. The table has about 1.6 million distinct CDR3 sequences, almost 35% seen once; the top ten hold roughly 10%. Sequenced sample: blood. Receptor source: a woman in her thirties in good health.

The chain employs TRBV29-1 and TRBJ2-7, with 8 positions matching TRBD1. CDR1 SQVTM and CDR2 ANQGSEA come from the germline V gene. V shed 7 bases and J 4 bases; nucleotides not matched to a gene: 9. CDR3 length: 13 residues. CDR3 amino acids: CSAIGQGGYEQYF. Written as DNA, the CDR3 is TGCAGCGCCATAGGACAGGGTGGGTACGAGCAGTACTTC.

The chain recombines TRBV29-1 with TRBJ2-3; the D call may be TRBD1 or TRBD2 (5 bases each). Trimming cost V 6 bases and J 4 bases, with 20 bases left between them. Germline V gives CDR1 SQVTM, CDR2 ANQGSEA. The CDR3 consists of 15 residues. CDR3 region: CSVVIGTPSADTQYF. CDR3 DNA: TGCAGCGTAGTCATCGGGACGCCGAGCGCAGATACGCAGTATTTT.

The rearrangement uses TRBV5-1 and TRBJ2-5; perhaps TRBD2 as D (5 bases). This CDR3 comprises 14 residues. Germline V gene data show CDR1 as SGHRS and CDR2 as YFSETQ. V was cut by 4 bases and J by 4 bases, with 14 bases left in between. The CDR3 DNA sequence: TGCGCCAGCAGCCTGCGGCCGGAGGTAGAGACCCAGTACTTC. Residues: CASSLRPEVETQYF. The variable domain in full, completed from reference TRBV5-1 and TRBJ2-5, reads KAGVTQTPRYLIKTRGQQVTLSCSPISGHRSVSWYQQTPGQGLQFLFEYFSETQRNKGNFPGRFSGRQFSNSRSEMNVSTLELGDSALYLCASSLRPEVETQYFGPGTRLLVL.

The chain uses TRBV7-2 and TRBJ2-4; D unresolved. V was shortened by 7 bases and J by 0 bases, with 10 bases between the two germline ends. The CDR3 consists of 14 residues. Germline V gives CDR1 SGHTA, CDR2 FQGNSA. The CDR3 bases are TGTGCCAGCACGCTCTTACTAGCCAAAAACATTCAGTACTTC. Translating it yields CASTLLLAKNIQYF.

This clonotype came up a few times. The chain has TRBV3-1 and TRBJ2-5; no clear D gene. V lost 0 bases to trimming and J lost 2 bases, with 10 bases between them. CDR1 LGHDT and CDR2 YNNKEL come from the germline V gene (reference sequence). The CDR3 totals 15 residues. The CDR3 reads CASSQDTKGQETQYF. The CDR3 region has the DNA TGTGCCAGCAGCCAAGATACTAAAGGGCAAGAGACCCAGTACTTC.

The rearrangement links TRBV7-2 to TRBJ2-5; 8 nucleotides match TRBD1. CDR3 size: 14 residues. V gave up 4 bases and J gave up 4 bases; unmatched junction bases: 5. Germline CDR1 and CDR2: SGHTA and FQGNSA. The CDR3 is CASSSRQGRETQYF. The CDR3 DNA sequence: TGTGCCAGCAGCTCGAGACAGGGGAGAGAGACCCAGTACTTC.

About this clonotype: A read error is possible here, since a much larger clone lies one base away. V gene TRBV29-1 combines with J gene TRBJ2-1, with D perhaps matching TRBD1 or TRBD2 (6 bases each). The CDR3 contains 14 residues. Germline V gene lookup returns CDR1 SQVTM and CDR2 ANQGSEA. The CDR3 sequence is CSVGSRGVHNGQFF. As DNA, the CDR3 is TGCAGCGTTGGGTCGAGGGGGGTCCACAATGGGCAGTTCTTC.